A selection of T cell receptor beta chains follows, all from one sample in a study of OX40 agonist ivuxolimab in advanced cancers. Here immunoSEQ multiplex PCR was the method, and the copy in TCRdb shows in-frame clones only, minus some. Here the sample spans tens of thousands of clones, 81% being singletons. This sample comprised CD4+ or CD8+ T cells sorted from blood, obtained in a trial of the OX40 agonist ivuxolimab. The receptors come from an adult with an advanced solid tumor such as melanoma, head and neck, liver or kidney cancer. Both conserved end residues are trimmed from each CDR3. Fields, in order: V gene, clone size, CDR3 protein. Only part of the rows carry a size: once, few, many, or a class if the clone is expanded.

v_gene: TRBV6-5; abundance: .; CDR3aa: ASSIRVTEAF
v_gene: TRBV7-8; abundance: .; CDR3aa: ASSALRGAYQPQH
v_gene: TRBV27; abundance: .; CDR3aa: ASSPLDRGYT
v_gene: TRBV11-3; abundance: .; CDR3aa: ASSTGTSGEETQY
v_gene: TRBV6-1; abundance: .; CDR3aa: ASSEAYSTDTQY
v_gene: TRBV7-2; abundance: .; CDR3aa: ASSLQSGSGGTQY
v_gene: TRBV7-2; abundance: .; CDR3aa: ASSPLSRPDSYEQY
v_gene: TRBV5-6; abundance: .; CDR3aa: ASSPGFKSSAETQY
v_gene: TRBV5-6; abundance: .; CDR3aa: ASSLGTALRTQY
v_gene: TRBV19; abundance: .; CDR3aa: ASSPLGTSGGAGELF
v_gene: TRBV5-1; abundance: .; CDR3aa: ASRGGALAGVADTQY
v_gene: TRBV28; abundance: .; CDR3aa: ASRPSHLASAY
v_gene: TRBV5-1; abundance: once; CDR3aa: ASSLGVRGLEAF
v_gene: TRBV7-2; abundance: .; CDR3aa: ASSLGTYNSPLH
v_gene: TRBV5-4; abundance: once; CDR3aa: ASSLIGALSYEQY
v_gene: TRBV19; abundance: once; CDR3aa: ASSAQMNTEAF
v_gene: TRBV27; abundance: .; CDR3aa: ASSGSGGAMETQY
v_gene: TRBV6-1; abundance: .; CDR3aa: ASGEGNYGYT